The 14 T cell receptor beta chains below come from one sample, sequenced in a study of cytomegalovirus exposure and HLA in healthy donors. In the PCR, 60 Vbeta and 13 Jbeta primers were used. Profiled with immunoSEQ multiplex PCR; TCRdb holds only in-frame clones, not every one. The profile shows roughly 100,000 clones, 65% to 75% of them singletons. Sequenced input: PBMCs. The receptors here all came from a female donor in good health and CMV-seronegative.

The J gene is TRBJ1-1, the V gene TRBV30, with a possible D match to TRBD1 (5 bases). This CDR3 comprises 13 residues. Per the germline V gene, CDR1 is GTSNPN and CDR2 is SVGIG (reference sequence). The V gene lost 1 base and the J gene lost 4 bases, with 10 bases spanning the gap. The CDR3 protein is CAWSDNGATEAFF. The CDR3 coding sequence is TGTGCCTGGAGTGACAATGGGGCCACTGAAGCTTTCTTT. The full variable domain, completed using reference TRBV30 and TRBJ1-1, is SQTIHQWPATLVQPVGSPLSLECTVEGTSNPNLYWYRQAAGRGLQLLFYSVGIGQISSEVPQNLSASRPQDRQFILSSKKLLLSDSGFYLCAWSDNGATEAFFGQGTRLTVV.

The chain has TRBV30 and TRBJ2-3; TRBD2 matches 9 bases. The CDR3 has 15 amino acids. Germline values: CDR1 GTSNPN, CDR2 SVGIG (reference sequence). The junction had 17 bases not matched to a gene; V was cut back by 5 bases and J by 11 bases. CDR3 sequence: CAWGRQAGGPSGQYF. The DNA of the CDR3 is TGTGCCTGGGGGAGGCAGGCGGGAGGGCCGTCGGGGCAGTATTTT.

This clone appeared a few times. The sample holds other DNA sequences that translate to the same CDR3. The CDR3 coding sequence is TGTGCCTGGGAAAAAAGGGGGACAAACACCGGGGAGCTGTTTTTT. Translated: CAWEKRGTNTGELFF. This chain uses TRBV30 with TRBJ2-2; tentative D call: TRBD1 (6 bases). The CDR3 is 15 residues long. Looked up from germline, CDR1 is GTSNPN and CDR2 is SVGIG (reference sequence). With 5 bases removed from V and 2 bases from J, the gap between germline ends came to 15 bases.

This clone was seen more than once but under ten times. The rearrangement uses TRBV5-1 and TRBJ1-1; D is uncertain. Germline CDR1 and CDR2: SGHRS and YFSETQ. The V gene lost 4 bases and the J gene lost 0 bases, with 7 bases spanning the gap. This CDR3 contains 13 residues. The CDR3 protein is CASSPRLNTEAFF. The CDR3 DNA follows: TGCGCCAGCAGCCCGAGATTGAACACTGAAGCTTTCTTT.

J is TRBJ2-7 and V is TRBV19, with TRBD1 identical over 11 bases. V lost 5 bases and J lost 6; bases outside the gene matches: 6. Per germline, CDR1 LNHDA and CDR2 SQIVND (reference sequence). CDR3 length equals 14 residues. The CDR3 region is CASSVGQGAFEQYF. The CDR3 coding sequence is TGTGCCAGTAGTGTCGGACAGGGGGCCTTCGAGCAGTACTTC.

The rearrangement uses TRBV10-3 and TRBJ1-2; tentatively, D is TRBD1 (5 bases). V dropped 4 bases and J dropped 5 bases, with 14 bases sitting between them. Germline lookup yields CDR1 ENHRY and CDR2 SYGVKD. The CDR3 runs to 14 residues. DNA of the CDR3: TGTGCCATCAGTGGGGATTCAGGGCCGTATGGCTACACCTTC. Protein sequence: CAISGDSGPYGYTF.

CDR3 sequence: CASSLIAGDTQYF. The CDR3, as DNA: TGTGCCAGCAGTCTAATAGCGGGAGATACGCAGTATTTT. The V call is TRBV6-5, the J call TRBJ2-3, with TRBD2 matching 7 bases. V trimming: 5 bases; J trimming: 5 bases; junction bases outside the gene matches: 4. The CDR3 loop spans 13 amino acids. From germline, CDR1 is MNHEY and CDR2 SVGAGI.

This chain connects TRBV6-5 to TRBJ2-1; 13 bases map to TRBD2. CDR3 size: 15 residues. Trimming took 4 bases from V and 9 from J; bases not matched to a gene: 6. Germline V gene lookup returns CDR1 MNHEY and CDR2 SVGAGI. CDR3 region: CASSSGLAGAAEQFF. For the CDR3, the DNA is TGTGCCAGCAGTTCTGGACTAGCGGGAGCGGCTGAGCAGTTCTTC.

CDR3 sequence: CASSIWPRLSRAGGFFRHPEQFF. The CDR3 coding sequence is TGTGCCAGTAGTATTTGGCCCCGCTTAAGTCGAGCGGGAGGCTTTTTTAGGCACCCTGAGCAGTTCTTC. The rearrangement joins TRBV19 to TRBJ2-1, with 9 bases fitting TRBD2. This CDR3 spans 23 amino acids. The germline gives CDR1 LNHDA, CDR2 SQIVND (reference sequence). Trimming cost V 3 bases and J 9 bases; bases outside gene matches: 33.

The chain couples TRBV6-5 to TRBJ2-4; 16 bases are shared with TRBD2. There are 15 residues in the CDR3. With 5 bases clipped from V and 7 bases from J, the junction kept 2 bases outside the gene matches. Per germline, CDR1 MNHEY and CDR2 SVGAGI. CDR3 bases: TGTGCCAGCAGTCTGGGACTAGCGGGGGGGAACATTCAGTACTTC. It codes for CASSLGLAGGNIQYF.

The chain employs TRBV11-3 and TRBJ2-1, with D unresolved. Germline assignment: CDR1 SGHNT and CDR2 YENEEA. CDR3 length: 15 amino acids. Trimming removed 2 bases from V and 0 bases from J, with 8 bases in between. CDR3 protein: CASSLLGGSYNEQFF. CDR3 in DNA: TGTGCCAGCAGCTTACTCGGCGGCTCCTACAATGAGCAGTTCTTC.

This clone occurred a few times. V and J are TRBV2 and TRBJ1-5; no definite D call. Trimming stripped 6 bases from V and 5 bases from J, with 14 bases between. CDR1 is SNHLY and CDR2 is FYNNEI in the germline V gene. The CDR3 length is 14 residues. The CDR3 coding sequence is TGTGCCAGCAGGGGTCTGGTAGCGGATCAGCCCCAGCATTTT. It translates to CASRGLVADQPQHF.

This clone has only a few counts. This chain joins TRBV4-1 and TRBJ1-5, with 10 bases fitting TRBD1. Per germline, CDR1 MGHRA and CDR2 YSYEKL. The CDR3 has 17 residues. After removal of 1 base from V and 6 bases from J, the junction contained 9 bases not matched to a gene. For the CDR3, the DNA is TGCGCCAGCAGCCAAGTTGCGGGACAGGGGTTGGGTCAGCCCCAGCATTTT. This gives the protein CASSQVAGQGLGQPQHF.

V is TRBV12-5 and J is TRBJ2-1, with 11 bases matching TRBD2. Looked up from germline, CDR1 is LGHNT and CDR2 is FRNRAP. V was pared by 5 bases and J by 11 bases, with 8 bases of the junction left unmatched. The CDR3 covers 14 residues. Written as DNA, the CDR3 is TGTGCTAGTGGTCCACTAGCGGGAGCCCAGCAGCAGTTCTTC. This codes for CASGPLAGAQQQFF. Complete variable domain (other parts from reference TRBV12-5 and TRBJ2-1): DARVTQTPRHKVTEMGQEVTMRCQPILGHNTVFWYRQTMMQGLELLAYFRNRAPLDDSGMPKDRFSAEMPDATLATLKIQPSEPRDSAVYFCASGPLAGAQQQFFGPGTRLTVL.